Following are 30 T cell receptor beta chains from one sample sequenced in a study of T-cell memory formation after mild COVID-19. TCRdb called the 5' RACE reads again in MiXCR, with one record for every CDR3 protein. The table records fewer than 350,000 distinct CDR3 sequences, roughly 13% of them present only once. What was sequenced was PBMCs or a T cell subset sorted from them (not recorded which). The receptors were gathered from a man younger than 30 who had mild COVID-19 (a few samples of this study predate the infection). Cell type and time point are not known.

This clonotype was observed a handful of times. CDR3 DNA sequence: TGCGCCAGCAGCTGGCCAGGACAGAACTACGAGCAGTACTTC. It is translated as CASSWPGQNYEQYF. The genes are TRBV5-1 and TRBJ2-7; possibly TRBD1 for D (6 bases). The CDR3 contains 14 residues. The ends were cut back, 3 bases at V and 3 bases at J, with 13 bases in the middle. CDR1 SGHRS and CDR2 YFSETQ come from the germline V gene.

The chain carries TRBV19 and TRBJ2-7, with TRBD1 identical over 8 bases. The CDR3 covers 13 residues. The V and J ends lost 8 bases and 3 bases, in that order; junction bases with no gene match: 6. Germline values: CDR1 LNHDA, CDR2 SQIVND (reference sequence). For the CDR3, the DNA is TGTGCCAGTGCGACAGGGGATATCTACGAGCAGTACTTC. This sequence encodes CASATGDIYEQYF.

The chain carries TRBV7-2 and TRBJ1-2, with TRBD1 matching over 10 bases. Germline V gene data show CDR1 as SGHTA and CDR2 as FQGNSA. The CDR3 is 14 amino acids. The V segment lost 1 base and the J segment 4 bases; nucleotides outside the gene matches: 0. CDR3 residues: CASSLGTGGYGYTF. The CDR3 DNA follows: TGTGCCAGCAGCTTAGGGACAGGGGGCTATGGCTACACCTTC.

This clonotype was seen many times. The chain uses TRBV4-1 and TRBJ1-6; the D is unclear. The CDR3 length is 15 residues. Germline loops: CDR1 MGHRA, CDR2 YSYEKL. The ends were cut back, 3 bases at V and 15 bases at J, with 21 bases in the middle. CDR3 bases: TGCGCCAGCAGCCATCCAGTGGGCGGTCAAGGTGGCCTCCACTTT. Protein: CASSHPVGGQGGLHF.

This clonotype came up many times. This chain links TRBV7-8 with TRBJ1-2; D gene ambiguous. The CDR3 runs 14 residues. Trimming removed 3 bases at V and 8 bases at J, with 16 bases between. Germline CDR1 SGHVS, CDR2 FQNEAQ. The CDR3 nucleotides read TGTGCCAGCAGCTTGGGTCTTCGTCGGAGGGGCTACACCTTC. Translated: CASSLGLRRRGYTF.

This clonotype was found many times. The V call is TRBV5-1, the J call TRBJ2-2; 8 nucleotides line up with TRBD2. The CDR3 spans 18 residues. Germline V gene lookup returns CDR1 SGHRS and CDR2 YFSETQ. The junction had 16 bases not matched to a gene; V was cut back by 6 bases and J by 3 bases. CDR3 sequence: CASMIRVLPAGDTGELFF. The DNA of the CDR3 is TGCGCCAGCATGATACGGGTCCTGCCAGCGGGGGACACCGGGGAGCTGTTTTTT. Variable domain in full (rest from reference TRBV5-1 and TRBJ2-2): KAGVTQTPRYLIKTRGQQVTLSCSPISGHRSVSWYQQTPGQGLQFLFEYFSETQRNKGNFPGRFSGRQFSNSRSEMNVSTLELGDSALYLCASMIRVLPAGDTGELFFGEGSRLTVL.

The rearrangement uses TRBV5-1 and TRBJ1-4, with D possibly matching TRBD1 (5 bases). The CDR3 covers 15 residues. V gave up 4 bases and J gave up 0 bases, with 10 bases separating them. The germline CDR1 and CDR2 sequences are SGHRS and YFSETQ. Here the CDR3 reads CASSGGTATNEKLFF. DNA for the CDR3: TGCGCCAGCAGCGGCGGGACCGCAACTAATGAAAAACTGTTTTTT. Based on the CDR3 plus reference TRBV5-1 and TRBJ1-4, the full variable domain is KAGVTQTPRYLIKTRGQQVTLSCSPISGHRSVSWYQQTPGQGLQFLFEYFSETQRNKGNFPGRFSGRQFSNSRSEMNVSTLELGDSALYLCASSGGTATNEKLFFGSGTQLSVL.

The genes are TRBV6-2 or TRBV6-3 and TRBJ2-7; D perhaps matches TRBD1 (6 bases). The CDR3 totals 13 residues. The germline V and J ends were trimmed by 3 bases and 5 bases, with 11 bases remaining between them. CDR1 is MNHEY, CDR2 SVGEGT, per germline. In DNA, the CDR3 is TGTGCCAGCAGTTATCCGGCAGGGGACGAGCAGTACGTC. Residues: CASSYPAGDEQYV.

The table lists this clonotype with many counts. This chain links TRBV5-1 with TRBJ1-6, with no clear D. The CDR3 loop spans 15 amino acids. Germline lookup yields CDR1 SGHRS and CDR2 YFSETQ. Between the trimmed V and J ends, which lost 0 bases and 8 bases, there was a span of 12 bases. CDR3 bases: TGCGCCAGCAGCTTGGGGGTATTCGGGCATTCACCCCTCCACTTT. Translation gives CASSLGVFGHSPLHF.

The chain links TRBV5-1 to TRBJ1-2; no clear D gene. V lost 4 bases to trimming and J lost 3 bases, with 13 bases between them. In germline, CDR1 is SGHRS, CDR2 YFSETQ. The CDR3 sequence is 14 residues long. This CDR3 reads CASSDPKGHYGYTF. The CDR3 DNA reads TGCGCCAGCAGCGACCCAAAGGGCCACTATGGCTACACCTTC. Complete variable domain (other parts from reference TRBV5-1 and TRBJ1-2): KAGVTQTPRYLIKTRGQQVTLSCSPISGHRSVSWYQQTPGQGLQFLFEYFSETQRNKGNFPGRFSGRQFSNSRSEMNVSTLELGDSALYLCASSDPKGHYGYTFGSGTRLTVV.

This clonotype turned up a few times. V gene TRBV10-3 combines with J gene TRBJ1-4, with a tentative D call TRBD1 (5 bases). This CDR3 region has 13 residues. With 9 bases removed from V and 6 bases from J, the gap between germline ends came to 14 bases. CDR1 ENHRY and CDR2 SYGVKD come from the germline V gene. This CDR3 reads CAIATSGHEKLFF. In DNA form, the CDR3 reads TGTGCCATAGCTACATCAGGGCATGAAAAACTGTTTTTT.

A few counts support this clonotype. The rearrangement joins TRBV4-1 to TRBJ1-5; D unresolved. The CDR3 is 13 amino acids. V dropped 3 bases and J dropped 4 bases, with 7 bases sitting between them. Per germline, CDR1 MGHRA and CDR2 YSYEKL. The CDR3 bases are TGCGCCAGCAGCCACATAATAAATCAGCCCCAGCATTTT. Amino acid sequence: CASSHIINQPQHF.

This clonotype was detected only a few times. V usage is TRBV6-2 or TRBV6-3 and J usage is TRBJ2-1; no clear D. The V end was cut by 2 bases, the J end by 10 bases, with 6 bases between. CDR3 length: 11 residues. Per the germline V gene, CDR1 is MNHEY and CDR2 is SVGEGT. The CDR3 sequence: CASSYRLEQFF. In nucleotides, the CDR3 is TGTGCCAGCAGTTACCGGCTGGAGCAGTTCTTC.

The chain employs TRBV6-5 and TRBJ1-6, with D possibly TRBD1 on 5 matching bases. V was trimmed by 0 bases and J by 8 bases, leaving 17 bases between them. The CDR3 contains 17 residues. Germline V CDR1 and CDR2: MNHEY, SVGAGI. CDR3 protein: CASSYSAGWSQDSPLHF. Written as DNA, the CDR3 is TGTGCCAGCAGTTACTCGGCAGGGTGGTCGCAGGATTCACCCCTCCACTTT.

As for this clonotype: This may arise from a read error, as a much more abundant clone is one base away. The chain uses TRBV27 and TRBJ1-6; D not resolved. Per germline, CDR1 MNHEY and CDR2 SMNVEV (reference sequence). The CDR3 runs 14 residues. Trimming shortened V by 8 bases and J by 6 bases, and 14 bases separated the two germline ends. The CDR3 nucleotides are TGTGCCAGCCTGGTGGGCTCTGTTAATTCACCCCTCCACTTT. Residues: CASLVGSVNSPLHF.

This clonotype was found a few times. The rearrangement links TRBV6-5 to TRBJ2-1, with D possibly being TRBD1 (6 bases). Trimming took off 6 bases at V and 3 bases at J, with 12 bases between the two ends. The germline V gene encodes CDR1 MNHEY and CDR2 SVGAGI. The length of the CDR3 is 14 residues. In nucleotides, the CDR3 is TGTGCCAGCAGGGCACAGGGATTCTACAATGAGCAGTTCTTC. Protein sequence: CASRAQGFYNEQFF.

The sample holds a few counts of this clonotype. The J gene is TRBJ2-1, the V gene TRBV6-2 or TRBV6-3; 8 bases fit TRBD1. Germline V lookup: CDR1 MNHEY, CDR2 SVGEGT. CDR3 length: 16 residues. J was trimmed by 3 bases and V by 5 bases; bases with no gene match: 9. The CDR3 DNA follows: TGTGCCAGCAGTCCCGGTGGGACAGGAGTCTACAATGAGCAGTTCTTC. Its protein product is CASSPGGTGVYNEQFF.

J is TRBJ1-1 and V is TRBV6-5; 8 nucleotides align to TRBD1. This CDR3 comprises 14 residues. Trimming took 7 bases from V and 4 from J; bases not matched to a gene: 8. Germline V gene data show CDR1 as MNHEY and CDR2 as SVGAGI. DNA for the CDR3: TGTGCCAGCAATATCAGGGGGCTTGGCACTGAAGCTTTCTTT. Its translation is CASNIRGLGTEAFF.

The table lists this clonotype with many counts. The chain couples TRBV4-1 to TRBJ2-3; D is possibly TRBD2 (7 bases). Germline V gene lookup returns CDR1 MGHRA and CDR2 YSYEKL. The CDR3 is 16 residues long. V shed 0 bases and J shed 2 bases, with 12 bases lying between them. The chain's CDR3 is CASSQDGGATTDTQYF. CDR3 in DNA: TGCGCCAGCAGCCAAGATGGGGGGGCCACCACAGATACGCAGTATTTT.

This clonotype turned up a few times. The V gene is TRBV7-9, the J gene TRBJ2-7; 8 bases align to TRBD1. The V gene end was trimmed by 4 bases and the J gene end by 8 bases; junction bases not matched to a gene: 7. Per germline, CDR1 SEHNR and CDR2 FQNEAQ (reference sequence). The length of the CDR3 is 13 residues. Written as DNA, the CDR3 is TGTGCCAGCAGCTCCCCCTGGACAGGGAAGCAGTACGTC. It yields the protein CASSSPWTGKQYV.

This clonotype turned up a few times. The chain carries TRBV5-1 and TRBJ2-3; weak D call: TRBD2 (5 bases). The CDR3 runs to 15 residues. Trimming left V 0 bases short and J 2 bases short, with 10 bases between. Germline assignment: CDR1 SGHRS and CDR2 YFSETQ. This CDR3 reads CASSLASFITDTQYF. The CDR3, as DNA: TGCGCCAGCAGCTTGGCTAGCTTTATCACAGATACGCAGTATTTT.

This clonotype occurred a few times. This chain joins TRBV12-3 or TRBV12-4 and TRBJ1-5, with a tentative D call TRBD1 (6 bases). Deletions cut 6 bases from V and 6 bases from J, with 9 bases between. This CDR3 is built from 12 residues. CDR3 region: CASRRGGQPQHF. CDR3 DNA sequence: TGTGCCAGCAGAAGGGGGGGTCAGCCCCAGCATTTT.

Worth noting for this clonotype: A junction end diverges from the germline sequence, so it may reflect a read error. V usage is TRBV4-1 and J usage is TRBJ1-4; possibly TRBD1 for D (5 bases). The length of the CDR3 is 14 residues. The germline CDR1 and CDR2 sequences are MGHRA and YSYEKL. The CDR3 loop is CASSQDPGRDSRLF. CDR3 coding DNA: TGCGCCAGCAGCCAAGATCCGGGGAGAGACAGTAGGCTTTTT.

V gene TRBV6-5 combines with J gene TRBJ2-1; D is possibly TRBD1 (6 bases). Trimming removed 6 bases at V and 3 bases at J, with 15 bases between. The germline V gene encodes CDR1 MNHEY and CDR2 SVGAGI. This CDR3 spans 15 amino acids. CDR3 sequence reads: CASSPGDLHYNEQFF. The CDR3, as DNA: TGTGCCAGCAGCCCAGGGGACCTGCACTACAATGAGCAGTTCTTC.

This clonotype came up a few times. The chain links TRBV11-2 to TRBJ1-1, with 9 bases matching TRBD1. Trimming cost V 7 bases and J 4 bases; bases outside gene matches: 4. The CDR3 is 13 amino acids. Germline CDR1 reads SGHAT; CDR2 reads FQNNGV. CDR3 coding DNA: TGTGCCAGCACCATGACAGGGGGCACTGAAGCTTTCTTT. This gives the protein CASTMTGGTEAFF. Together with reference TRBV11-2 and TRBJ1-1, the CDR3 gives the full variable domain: EAGVAQSPRYKIIEKRQSVAFWCNPISGHATLYWYQQILGQGPKLLIQFQNNGVVDDSQLPKDRFSAERLKGVDSTLKIQPAKLEDSAVYLCASTMTGGTEAFFGQGTRLTVV.

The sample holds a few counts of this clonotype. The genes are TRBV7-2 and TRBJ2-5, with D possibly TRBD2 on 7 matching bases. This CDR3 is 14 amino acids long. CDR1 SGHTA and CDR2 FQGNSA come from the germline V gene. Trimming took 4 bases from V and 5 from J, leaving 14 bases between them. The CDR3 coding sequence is TGTGCCAGCAGCTCTTGGGGGAGGGGGGAGACCCAGTACTTC. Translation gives CASSSWGRGETQYF. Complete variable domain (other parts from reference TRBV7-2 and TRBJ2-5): GAGVSQSPSNKVTEKGKDVELRCDPISGHTALYWYRQSLGQGLEFLIYFQGNSAPDKSGLPSDRFSAERTGGSVSTLTIQRTQQEDSAVYLCASSSWGRGETQYFGPGTRLLVL.

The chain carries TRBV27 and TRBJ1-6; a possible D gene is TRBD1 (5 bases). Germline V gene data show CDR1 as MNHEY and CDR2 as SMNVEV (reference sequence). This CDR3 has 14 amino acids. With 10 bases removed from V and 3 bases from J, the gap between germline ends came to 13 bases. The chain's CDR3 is CATSGADYNSPLHF. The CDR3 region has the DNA TGTGCCACCTCCGGGGCAGACTATAATTCACCCCTCCACTTT.

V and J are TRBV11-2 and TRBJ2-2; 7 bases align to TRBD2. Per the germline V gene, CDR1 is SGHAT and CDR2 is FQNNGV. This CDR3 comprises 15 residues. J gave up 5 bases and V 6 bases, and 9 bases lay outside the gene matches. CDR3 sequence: CASRSVALATGELFF. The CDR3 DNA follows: TGTGCCAGCAGATCCGTGGCACTAGCGACCGGGGAGCTGTTTTTT.

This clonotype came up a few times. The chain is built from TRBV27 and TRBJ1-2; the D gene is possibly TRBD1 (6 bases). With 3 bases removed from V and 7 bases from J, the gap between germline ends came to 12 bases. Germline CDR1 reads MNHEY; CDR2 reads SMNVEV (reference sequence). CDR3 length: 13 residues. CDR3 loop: CASSFAGARGYTF. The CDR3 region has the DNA TGTGCCAGCAGTTTTGCGGGGGCTCGTGGCTACACCTTC.

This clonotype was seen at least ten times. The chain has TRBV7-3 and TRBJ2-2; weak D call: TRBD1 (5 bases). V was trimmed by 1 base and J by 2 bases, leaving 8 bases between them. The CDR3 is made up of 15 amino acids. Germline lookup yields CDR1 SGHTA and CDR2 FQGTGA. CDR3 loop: CASSLMGRNTGELFF. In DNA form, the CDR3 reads TGTGCCAGCAGCTTAATGGGGCGTAACACCGGGGAGCTGTTTTTT.